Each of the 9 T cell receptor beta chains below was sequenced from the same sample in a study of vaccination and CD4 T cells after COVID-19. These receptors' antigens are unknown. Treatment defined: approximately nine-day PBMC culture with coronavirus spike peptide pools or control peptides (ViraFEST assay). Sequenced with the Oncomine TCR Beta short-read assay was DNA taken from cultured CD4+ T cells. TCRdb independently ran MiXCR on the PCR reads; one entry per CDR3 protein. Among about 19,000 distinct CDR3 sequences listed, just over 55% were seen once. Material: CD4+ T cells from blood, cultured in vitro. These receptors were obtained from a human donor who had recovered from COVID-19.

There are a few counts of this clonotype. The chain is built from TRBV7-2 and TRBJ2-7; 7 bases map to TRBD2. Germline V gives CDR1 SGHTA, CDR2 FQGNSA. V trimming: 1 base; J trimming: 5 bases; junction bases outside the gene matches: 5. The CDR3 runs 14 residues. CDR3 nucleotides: TGTGCCAGCAGCTTAGTAGGCGGGAGAGACGAGCAGTACTTC. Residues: CASSLVGGRDEQYF.

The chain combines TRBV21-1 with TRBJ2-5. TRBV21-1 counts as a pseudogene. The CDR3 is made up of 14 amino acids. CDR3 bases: TGTGCCAGCAGCAAAATGGAACACCAAGAGACCCAGTACTTC. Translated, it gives CASSKMEHQETQYF.

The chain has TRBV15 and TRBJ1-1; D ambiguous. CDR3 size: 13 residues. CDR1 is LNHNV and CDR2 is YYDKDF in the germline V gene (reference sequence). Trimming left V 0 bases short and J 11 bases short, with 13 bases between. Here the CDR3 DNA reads TGTGCCACCAGCAGAGATCGAATGGGAGAGGCTTTCTTT. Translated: CATSRDRMGEAFF.

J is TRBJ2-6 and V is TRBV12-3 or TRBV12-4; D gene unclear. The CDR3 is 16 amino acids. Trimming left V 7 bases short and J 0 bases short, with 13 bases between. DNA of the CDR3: TGTGCCAGCACCGTCGACGGGCCCTCTGGGGCCAACGTCCTGACTTTC. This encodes CASTVDGPSGANVLTF.

The CDR3 DNA follows: TGTGCCAGCAGTGGTGGCGCTAGCGGGAGCAATTCACATTACTCCTACGAGCAGTACTTC. Translating it yields CASSGGASGSNSHYSYEQYF. The J gene is TRBJ2-7, the V gene TRBV12-3 or TRBV12-4, with TRBD2 matching 10 bases. The ends lost 5 bases at V and 0 bases at J; junction bases unmatched: 19. The CDR3 has 20 residues.

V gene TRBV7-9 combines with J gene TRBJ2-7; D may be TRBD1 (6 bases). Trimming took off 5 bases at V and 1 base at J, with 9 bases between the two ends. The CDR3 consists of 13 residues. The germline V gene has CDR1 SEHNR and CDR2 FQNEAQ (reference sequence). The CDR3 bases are TGTGCCAGCAGCAAAGGGGGATCCTACGAGCAGTACTTC. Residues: CASSKGGSYEQYF.

The CDR3 reads CSAPGPLGHEQFF. The CDR3 DNA reads as TGCAGTGCACCGGGACCCCTGGGACATGAGCAGTTCTTC. The V and J genes are TRBV20-1 and TRBJ2-1, with D tentatively TRBD1 or TRBD2 (5 bases each). The CDR3 is 13 amino acids. The V gene's germline CDR1 is DFQATT and CDR2 SNEGSKA (reference sequence). V dropped 6 bases and J dropped 8 bases, with 17 bases sitting between them.

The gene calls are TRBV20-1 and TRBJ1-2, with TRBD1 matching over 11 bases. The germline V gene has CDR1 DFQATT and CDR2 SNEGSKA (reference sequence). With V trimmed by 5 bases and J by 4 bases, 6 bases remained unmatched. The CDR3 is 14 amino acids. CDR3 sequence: CSAPGTGGFYGYTF. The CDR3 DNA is TGCAGTGCTCCTGGGACAGGGGGATTCTATGGCTACACCTTC.

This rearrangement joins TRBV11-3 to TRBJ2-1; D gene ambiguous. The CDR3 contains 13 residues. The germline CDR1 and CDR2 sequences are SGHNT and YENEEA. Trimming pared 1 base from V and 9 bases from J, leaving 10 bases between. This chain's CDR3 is CASSLVSRSEQFF. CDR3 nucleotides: TGTGCCAGCAGCTTAGTTAGTCGCAGTGAGCAGTTCTTC.